These 21 T cell receptor beta chains share one sample of origin, sequenced in a study of OX40 agonist ivuxolimab in advanced cancers. Clones were read by immunoSEQ multiplex PCR, and TCRdb kept only the in-frame ones, dropping some. The table records 65,000 to 80,000 clones, 70% to 90% of them present only once. Specimen: CD4+ or CD8+ T cells sorted from blood, collected in a trial of the OX40 agonist ivuxolimab. These receptors came from an adult with an advanced solid tumor such as melanoma, head and neck, liver or kidney cancer.

This clone was picked up a small number of times. The V and J genes are TRBV19 and TRBJ1-1, with a tentative D call TRBD1 (6 bases). The CDR3 length is 15 residues. The germline V gene has CDR1 LNHDA and CDR2 SQIVND (reference sequence). Trimming took 4 bases from V and 4 from J, leaving 16 bases between them. CDR3 sequence reads: CASSTLRGGGTEAFF. The CDR3 DNA sequence: TGTGCCAGTAGTACCCTAAGAGGAGGGGGCACTGAAGCTTTCTTT. The complete variable domain, with remaining parts taken from reference TRBV19 and TRBJ1-1, reads DGGITQSPKYLFRKEGQNVTLSCEQNLNHDAMYWYRQDPGQGLRLIYYSQIVNDFQKGDIAEGYSVSREKKESFPLTVTSAQKNPTAFYLCASSTLRGGGTEAFFGQGTRLTVV.

This clone was seen only once. CDR3 bases: TGTGCCAGCAGTGACACGGGGGGGGTATACAATGAGCAGTTCTTC. Its translation: CASSDTGGVYNEQFF. The rearrangement links TRBV6-4 to TRBJ2-1, with 8 bases identical to TRBD2. Germline V gives CDR1 MRHNA, CDR2 SNTAGT. This CDR3 is 15 amino acids long. Losses at the gene ends were 2 bases for V and 4 bases for J; bases not matched to a gene: 4.

V is TRBV5-6 and J is TRBJ2-2; D ambiguous. Germline values: CDR1 SGHDT, CDR2 YYEEEE. The ends were cut back, 4 bases at V and 0 bases at J, with 7 bases in the middle. The CDR3 length is 14 residues. CDR3 protein: CASSTDPNTGELFF. DNA for the CDR3: TGTGCCAGCAGCACCGACCCGAACACCGGGGAGCTGTTTTTT.

The chain recombines TRBV4-3 with TRBJ2-5, with TRBD2 as a possible D gene (5 bases). Germline values: CDR1 LGHNA, CDR2 YSLEER. This CDR3 comprises 16 residues. V lost 4 bases and J 1 base, leaving 16 bases between the germline ends. The CDR3 protein is CASSPHPSGLQETQYF. CDR3 in DNA: TGCGCCAGCAGCCCGCACCCCTCCGGACTCCAAGAGACCCAGTACTTC.

The chain is built from TRBV4-1 and TRBJ1-5; TRBD1 is a possible D gene (5 bases). The CDR3 consists of 14 residues. CDR1 is MGHRA, CDR2 YSYEKL, per germline. V lost 3 bases and J lost 8, with 14 bases in between. This CDR3 is CASSQLSQGKPQHF. CDR3 nucleotides: TGCGCCAGCAGCCAGCTCTCTCAGGGTAAGCCCCAGCATTTT.

The rearrangement uses TRBV19 and TRBJ1-2; D ambiguous. The CDR3 is 13 residues long. The V gene's germline CDR1 is LNHDA and CDR2 SQIVND (reference sequence). Between the trimmed V and J ends, which lost 3 bases and 2 bases, there was a span of 7 bases. CDR3 sequence (DNA): TGTGCCAGTAGTATGCTGGGGAACTATGGCTACACCTTC. Its translation is CASSMLGNYGYTF.

This sequence joins TRBV5-1 and TRBJ2-3; weak D call: TRBD2 (5 bases). The CDR3 consists of 15 residues. V was cut by 0 bases and J by 0 bases, with 8 bases left in between. Germline loops: CDR1 SGHRS, CDR2 YFSETQ. Here the CDR3 DNA reads TGCGCCAGCAGCTTGGGGGAGTTTAGCACAGATACGCAGTATTTT. Translated, it gives CASSLGEFSTDTQYF.

V and J are TRBV5-4 and TRBJ2-1; D gene uncertain. The ends were cut back, 0 bases at V and 0 bases at J, with 4 bases in the middle. The germline CDR1 and CDR2 sequences are SGHNT and YYREEE (reference sequence). This CDR3 spans 14 amino acids. The CDR3 here is CASSLDGSYNEQFF. The CDR3 DNA reads TGTGCCAGCAGCTTGGACGGCTCCTACAATGAGCAGTTCTTC. The whole variable domain, filled in from reference TRBV5-4 and TRBJ2-1, reads ETGVTQSPTHLIKTRGQQVTLRCSSQSGHNTVSWYQQALGQGPQFIFQYYREEENGRGNFPPRFSGLQFPNYSSELNVNALELDDSALYLCASSLDGSYNEQFFGPGTRLTVL.

This chain joins TRBV19 and TRBJ2-7; D is perhaps TRBD2 (6 bases). The CDR3 length is 14 residues. V lost 4 bases, J lost 7 bases, and 17 bases lay in between. Germline lookup yields CDR1 LNHDA and CDR2 SQIVND (reference sequence). CDR3 in amino acids: CASSTAGPLGEQYF. Here the CDR3 DNA reads TGTGCCAGTAGTACCGCGGGACCCTTGGGTGAGCAGTACTTC.

The V and J genes are TRBV6-5 and TRBJ2-7; D is undetermined. CDR1 and CDR2 (germline): MNHEY, SVGAGI. V dropped 0 bases and J dropped 6 bases, with 15 bases sitting between them. This CDR3 spans 15 amino acids. The CDR3 loop is CASSYSILGALEQYF. In DNA form, the CDR3 reads TGTGCCAGCAGTTACTCGATACTGGGTGCCCTCGAGCAGTACTTC.

This clone has just one count. The chain carries TRBV5-8 and TRBJ2-2; 7 nucleotides align to TRBD1. The CDR3 totals 16 residues. The V and J ends lost 4 bases and 0 bases, in that order; junction bases with no gene match: 6. The germline gives CDR1 SGHTS, CDR2 YDEGEE. Here the CDR3 DNA reads TGTGCCAGCAGCCGCGTCGGGACAGCGAACACCGGGGAGCTGTTTTTT. Amino acids: CASSRVGTANTGELFF.

This clone was seen a few times. The chain recombines TRBV14 with TRBJ1-1; D is perhaps TRBD1 (5 bases). Germline V gene lookup returns CDR1 SGHDN and CDR2 FVKESK. The CDR3 runs 14 residues. The germline V and J ends were trimmed by 1 base and 7 bases, with 13 bases remaining between them. The chain's CDR3 is CASSQVSRDYEAFF. Written as DNA, the CDR3 is TGTGCCAGCAGCCAAGTCTCCAGGGACTATGAAGCTTTCTTT.

This clone was seen a handful of times. The chain recombines TRBV6-5 with TRBJ2-5; possibly TRBD2 for D (6 bases). From germline, CDR1 is MNHEY and CDR2 SVGAGI. V was cut by 7 bases and J by 6 bases, with 15 bases left in between. The CDR3 consists of 13 residues. The CDR3 nucleotides are TGTGCCAGCACTGGGAGGCAGGGACAGACCCAGTACTTC. Translation gives CASTGRQGQTQYF.

The CDR3 sequence is CASSFSGGQGETQYF. CDR3 coding DNA: TGTGCCAGCAGCTTTTCGGGGGGGCAGGGAGAGACCCAGTACTTC. The chain combines TRBV7-9 with TRBJ2-5; 8 positions agree with TRBD2. The CDR3 length is 15 residues. Germline-derived CDR1 and CDR2 are SEHNR and FQNEAQ (reference sequence). V shed 3 bases, J shed 4 bases, and the junction held 7 bases outside the gene matches.

This clone came up once. This chain links TRBV19 with TRBJ2-4, with 7 bases aligning to TRBD2. Unmatched junction bases numbered 12, after V lost 7 bases and J lost 6 bases. Germline V gene sequence: CDR1 LNHDA, CDR2 SQIVND (reference sequence). The CDR3 sequence is 15 residues long. The CDR3 DNA follows: TGTGCCAGTACCTCCCGCGGGGAGGGGTTAAACATTCAGTACTTC. The encoded protein is CASTSRGEGLNIQYF.

The chain couples TRBV10-1 to TRBJ2-7, with 8 nucleotides matching TRBD2. Unmatched junction bases numbered 3, after V lost 2 bases and J lost 0 bases. Germline CDR1 and CDR2: WNHNN and SYGVQD (reference sequence). The CDR3 totals 15 residues. The CDR3 sequence: CASSEGGTSSYEQYF. Here the CDR3 DNA reads TGCGCCAGCAGTGAGGGGGGGACTAGCTCCTACGAGCAGTACTTC.

The V and J genes are TRBV4-2 and TRBJ1-2; 7 bases align to TRBD1. This CDR3 contains 15 residues. V gave up 3 bases and J gave up 2 bases; unmatched junction bases: 6. Germline assignment: CDR1 LGHNA and CDR2 YNFKEQ. Here the CDR3 reads CASSHSGQANYGYTF. CDR3 DNA sequence: TGTGCCAGCAGCCATTCAGGACAGGCAAACTATGGCTACACCTTC.

J is TRBJ2-5 and V is TRBV5-1; TRBD2 aligns across 8 bases. With 4 bases clipped from V and 4 bases from J, the junction kept 12 bases outside the gene matches. Germline V gene lookup returns CDR1 SGHRS and CDR2 YFSETQ. CDR3 size: 16 residues. CDR3 amino acids: CASSRSGGGDLETQYF. The CDR3 coding sequence is TGCGCCAGCAGCCGCAGCGGGGGCGGGGACTTAGAGACCCAGTACTTC.

The chain carries TRBV6-6 and TRBJ2-7; a possible D gene is TRBD2 (7 bases). This CDR3 comprises 14 residues. Germline CDR1 MNHNY, CDR2 SVGAGI (reference sequence). The ends were cut back, 8 bases at V and 7 bases at J, with 21 bases in the middle. CDR3 in amino acids: CASEDLGGAGEQYF. In DNA form, the CDR3 reads TGTGCCAGCGAAGATTTAGGGGGGGCGGGGGAGCAGTACTTC.

The chain has TRBV4-2 and TRBJ1-6; D is perhaps TRBD1 (5 bases). With 2 bases removed from V and 8 bases from J, the gap between germline ends came to 13 bases. CDR1 and CDR2 (germline): LGHNA, YNFKEQ. The CDR3 has 15 amino acids. The CDR3 is CASSQKIGVDSPLHF. The CDR3 coding sequence is TGTGCCAGCAGCCAAAAGATAGGGGTGGATTCACCCCTCCACTTT.

This rearrangement joins TRBV5-1 to TRBJ2-5; possible D gene TRBD2, 6 bases. The V end lost 1 base, the J end lost 5 bases, and 12 bases lay between the germline ends. Germline V gives CDR1 SGHRS, CDR2 YFSETQ. CDR3 length: 14 residues. CDR3: CASSLNAGSETQYF. CDR3 bases: TGCGCCAGCAGCTTGAACGCGGGGAGCGAGACCCAGTACTTC.